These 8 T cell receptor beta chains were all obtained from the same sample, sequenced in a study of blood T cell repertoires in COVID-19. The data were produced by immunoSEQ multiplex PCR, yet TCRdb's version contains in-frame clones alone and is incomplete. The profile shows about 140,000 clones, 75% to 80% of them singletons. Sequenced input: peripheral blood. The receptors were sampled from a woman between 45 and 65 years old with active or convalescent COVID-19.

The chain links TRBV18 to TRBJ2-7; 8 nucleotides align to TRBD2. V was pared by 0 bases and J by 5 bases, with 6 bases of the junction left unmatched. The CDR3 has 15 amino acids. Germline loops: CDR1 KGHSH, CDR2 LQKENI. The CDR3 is CASSPPVLAGNEQYF. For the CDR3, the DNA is TGTGCCAGCTCACCACCGGTGTTAGCGGGAAACGAGCAGTACTTC.

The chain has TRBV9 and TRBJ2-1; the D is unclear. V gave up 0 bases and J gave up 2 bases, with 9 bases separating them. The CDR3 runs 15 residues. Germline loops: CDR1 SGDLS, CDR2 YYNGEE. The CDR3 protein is CASSVGRQPYNEQFF. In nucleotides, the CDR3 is TGTGCCAGCAGCGTAGGGCGGCAGCCCTACAATGAGCAGTTCTTC. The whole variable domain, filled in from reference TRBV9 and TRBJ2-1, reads DSGVTQTPKHLITATGQRVTLRCSPRSGDLSVYWYQQSLDQGLQFLIQYYNGEERAKGNILERFSAQQFPDLHSELNLSSLELGDSALYFCASSVGRQPYNEQFFGPGTRLTVL.

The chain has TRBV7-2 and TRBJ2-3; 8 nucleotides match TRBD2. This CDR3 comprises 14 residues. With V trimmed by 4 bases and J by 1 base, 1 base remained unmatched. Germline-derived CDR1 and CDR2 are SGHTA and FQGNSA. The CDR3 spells CASSSRGGTDTQYF. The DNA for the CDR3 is TGTGCCAGCAGCTCGCGGGGGGGCACAGATACGCAGTATTTT.

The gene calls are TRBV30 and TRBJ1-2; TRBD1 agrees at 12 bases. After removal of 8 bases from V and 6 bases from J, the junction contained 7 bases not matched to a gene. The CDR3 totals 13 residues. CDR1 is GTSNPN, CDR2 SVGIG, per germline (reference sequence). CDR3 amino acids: CALSGTGGNGYTF. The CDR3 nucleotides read TGTGCCCTTTCCGGGACAGGGGGCAATGGCTACACCTTC.

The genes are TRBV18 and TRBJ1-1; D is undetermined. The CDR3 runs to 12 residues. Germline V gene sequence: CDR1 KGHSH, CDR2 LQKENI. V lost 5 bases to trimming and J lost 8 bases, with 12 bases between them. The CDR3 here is CASSESTLEAFF. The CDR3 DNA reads TGTGCCAGCTCAGAGTCTACGTTGGAAGCTTTCTTT.

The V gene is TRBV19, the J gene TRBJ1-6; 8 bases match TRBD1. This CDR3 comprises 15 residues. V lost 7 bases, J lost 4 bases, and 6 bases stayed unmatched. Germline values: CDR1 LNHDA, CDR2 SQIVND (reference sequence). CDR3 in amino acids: CASTPDRVYNSPLHF. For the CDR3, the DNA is TGTGCCAGTACCCCGGACAGGGTATATAATTCACCCCTCCACTTT.

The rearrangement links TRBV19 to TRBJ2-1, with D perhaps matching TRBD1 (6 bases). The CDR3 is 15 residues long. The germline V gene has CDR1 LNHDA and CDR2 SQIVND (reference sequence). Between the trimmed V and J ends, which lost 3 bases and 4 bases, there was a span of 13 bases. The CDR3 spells CASSMGQGGYNEQFF. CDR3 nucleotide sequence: TGTGCCAGTAGTATGGGACAAGGGGGATACAATGAGCAGTTCTTC. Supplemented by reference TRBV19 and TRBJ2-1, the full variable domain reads DGGITQSPKYLFRKEGQNVTLSCEQNLNHDAMYWYRQDPGQGLRLIYYSQIVNDFQKGDIAEGYSVSREKKESFPLTVTSAQKNPTAFYLCASSMGQGGYNEQFFGPGTRLTVL.

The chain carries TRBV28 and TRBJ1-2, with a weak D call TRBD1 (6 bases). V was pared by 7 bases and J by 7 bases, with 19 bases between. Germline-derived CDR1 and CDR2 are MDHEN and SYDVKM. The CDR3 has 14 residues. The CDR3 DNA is TGTGCCAGCAATGCTGGGGGCGCATCCGGTGGCTACACCTTC. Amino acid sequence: CASNAGGASGGYTF.